The 29 T cell receptor beta chains below come from one sample, sequenced in a study of shared clonotypes between healthy human individuals. The method was immunoSEQ multiplex PCR; TCRdb's version includes in-frame clones alone and lacks a portion of them. The table lists 450,000 to 600,000 clones, about four fifths of them singletons. Input material: PBMCs. The receptors were sampled from a woman aged 40 to 50 in good health. Some clones in this sample may be carry-over from other donors' samples.

J is TRBJ2-1 and V is TRBV11-2; 7 nucleotides line up with TRBD2. The CDR3 totals 14 residues. The V and J ends lost 3 bases and 7 bases, in that order; junction bases with no gene match: 6. Germline CDR1 reads SGHAT; CDR2 reads FQNNGV. CDR3 nucleotides: TGTGCCAGCAGCTTCGCGGGAGCTCAGAATGAGCAGTTCTTC. It yields the protein CASSFAGAQNEQFF.

In regard to this clone: A read error may explain this, as a much larger clone is one base away. The chain recombines TRBV27 with TRBJ2-5, with 10 bases fitting TRBD2. Germline CDR1 is MNHEY and CDR2 is SMNVEV (reference sequence). J was trimmed by 2 bases and V by 6 bases; bases with no gene match: 0. The CDR3 sequence is 13 residues long. The DNA for the CDR3 is TGTGCCAGCAGACTAGCGGGACAAGAGACCCAGTACTTC. Its protein is CASRLAGQETQYF.

The chain links TRBV28 to TRBJ2-7; TRBD1 is a possible D gene (5 bases). The CDR3 totals 13 residues. Trimming took 3 bases from V and 2 from J, leaving 8 bases between them. The germline V gene encodes CDR1 MDHEN and CDR2 SYDVKM. In DNA form, the CDR3 reads TGTGCCAGCAGTTTCCTAGGGGCCTACGAGCAGTACTTC. This gives the protein CASSFLGAYEQYF.

The chain joins TRBV7-3 to TRBJ2-1, with TRBD2 matching over 11 bases. CDR3 length: 15 amino acids. V lost 5 bases to trimming and J lost 4 bases; unmatched junction nucleotides: 4. CDR1 and CDR2 from the germline V gene are SGHTA and FQGTGA. CDR3 nucleotide sequence: TGTGCCAGCAGCGTTACTAGCGGGAGTTACAATGAGCAGTTCTTC. Protein sequence: CASSVTSGSYNEQFF.

The chain uses TRBV30 and TRBJ1-2; weak D call: TRBD1 (6 bases). The germline CDR1 and CDR2 sequences are GTSNPN and SVGIG (reference sequence). V shed 4 bases and J shed 7 bases, with 22 bases lying between them. The CDR3 is 15 residues long. In DNA, the CDR3 is TGTGCCTGGAAATCCGGGACACGGCAAAGATCTGGCTACACCTTC. Protein: CAWKSGTRQRSGYTF.

This clone was seen more than once but under ten times. One end of the junction fails to match germline, which may point to a read error. The CDR3, as DNA: TGTGCCAGCAGCCCTCAGGGAGGACAGGTCGACTTC. This sequence encodes CASSPQGGQVDF. The rearrangement links TRBV11-2 to TRBJ2-7; D might be TRBD1 (7 bases). Germline CDR1 reads SGHAT; CDR2 reads FQNNGV. This CDR3 region has 12 residues.

The chain carries TRBV6-5 and TRBJ1-2; possibly TRBD1 for D (5 bases). The V end was cut by 7 bases, the J end by 2 bases, with 17 bases between. Germline assignment: CDR1 MNHEY and CDR2 SVGAGI. There are 15 residues in the CDR3. The CDR3 sequence: CASTERGRKNYGYTF. The CDR3 bases are TGTGCCAGCACGGAAAGGGGACGCAAAAACTATGGCTACACCTTC.

The J gene is TRBJ1-2, the V gene TRBV11-2; D may be TRBD1 (6 bases). Between the trimmed V and J ends, which lost 5 bases and 1 base, there was a span of 17 bases. CDR1 and CDR2 (germline): SGHAT, FQNNGV. The CDR3 is 16 amino acids. CDR3 sequence (DNA): TGTGCCAGCAGCATGCCACAGGGACCCTTTAACTATGGCTACACCTTC. As protein: CASSMPQGPFNYGYTF.

The V call is TRBV4-3, the J call TRBJ1-5; no clear D. Germline assignment: CDR1 LGHNA and CDR2 YSLEER. V was trimmed by 1 base and J by 7 bases, leaving 11 bases between them. There are 14 residues in the CDR3. The DNA for the CDR3 is TGCGCCAGCAGCCAAGTTGCAGGATTCCAGCCCCAGCATTTT. Translating it yields CASSQVAGFQPQHF.

The chain combines TRBV30 with TRBJ2-3; a weak D match, TRBD2 (5 bases). The germline V gene encodes CDR1 GTSNPN and CDR2 SVGIG (reference sequence). V was shortened by 0 bases and J by 3 bases, with 13 bases between the two germline ends. The CDR3 sequence is 15 residues long. CDR3 sequence (DNA): TGTGCCTGGAGTGTAGACGGGGTTGGGACAGATACGCAGTATTTT. This sequence encodes CAWSVDGVGTDTQYF.

This clone showed up just once. The CDR3 nucleotides are TGTGCCAGCAGCTTAGACGCATACGGGGAGCTGTTTTTT. This encodes CASSLDAYGELFF. V usage is TRBV11-2 and J usage is TRBJ2-2; no clear D. Trimming cost V 0 bases and J 7 bases, with 6 bases left between them. This CDR3 region has 13 residues. Looked up from germline, CDR1 is SGHAT and CDR2 is FQNNGV.

This chain connects TRBV19 to TRBJ2-2; 8 nucleotides agree with TRBD2. CDR3 length: 15 amino acids. Looked up from germline, CDR1 is LNHDA and CDR2 is SQIVND (reference sequence). Trimming took 7 bases from V and 6 from J; bases not matched to a gene: 10. CDR3 sequence (DNA): TGTGCCAGTACCCCGACCGGGGGGGGGCCCGGGGAGCTGTTTTTT. Its translation is CASTPTGGGPGELFF.

The J gene is TRBJ2-7, the V gene TRBV9; 9 bases agree with TRBD1. V was pared by 3 bases and J by 4 bases, with 8 bases of the junction left unmatched. Germline CDR1 SGDLS, CDR2 YYNGEE. The CDR3 loop spans 15 amino acids. CDR3 protein: CASSASGTGPYEQYF. The CDR3 nucleotides read TGTGCCAGCAGCGCCTCCGGGACAGGGCCATACGAGCAGTACTTC.

This chain uses TRBV25-1 with TRBJ2-3; D is perhaps TRBD1 (6 bases). V lost 1 base, J lost 5 bases, and 16 bases lay in between. This CDR3 spans 16 amino acids. CDR1 and CDR2 from the germline V gene are MGHDK and SYGVNS. The CDR3 nucleotides are TGTGCCAGCAGTGAATCGGGCAGGGGATGGCGAGATACGCAGTATTTT. This translates into CASSESGRGWRDTQYF.

This clone showed up just a few times. This CDR3 is CASSLARFGQARNQPQHF. The CDR3, as DNA: TGTGCCAGCAGCTTAGCGAGATTTGGGCAGGCAAGGAATCAGCCCCAGCATTTT. The V call is TRBV7-8, the J call TRBJ1-5; D is undetermined. Trimming took off 0 bases at V and 4 bases at J, with 19 bases between the two ends. Germline-derived CDR1 and CDR2 are SGHVS and FQNEAQ. CDR3 size: 18 residues.

This clone came up many times. This rearrangement joins TRBV14 to TRBJ2-1; 9 nucleotides line up with TRBD2. This CDR3 contains 15 residues. Trimming at V came to 4 bases and at J to 7 bases, leaving 8 bases not matched to a gene. The V gene's germline CDR1 is SGHDN and CDR2 FVKESK. The CDR3 sequence is CASSPDLAGWNEQFF. Written as DNA, the CDR3 is TGTGCCAGCAGCCCCGACCTAGCGGGGTGGAATGAGCAGTTCTTC.

The genes are TRBV13 and TRBJ2-2; D might be TRBD1 (5 bases). Looked up from germline, CDR1 is PRHDT and CDR2 is FYEKMQ (reference sequence). Trimming removed 6 bases at V and 4 bases at J, with 9 bases between. This CDR3 has 13 amino acids. CDR3 residues: CASRDTFTGELFF. As DNA, the CDR3 is TGTGCCAGCAGGGACACATTCACCGGGGAGCTGTTTTTT.

The V and J genes are TRBV6-1 and TRBJ1-2; no clear D. Trimming took 2 bases from V and 4 from J, leaving 11 bases between them. Germline V CDR1 and CDR2: MNHNS, SASEGT. There are 14 residues in the CDR3. CDR3 sequence: CASSERTAIYGYTF. The CDR3 DNA follows: TGTGCCAGCAGTGAACGAACAGCCATCTATGGCTACACCTTC.

The DNA for the CDR3 is TGTGCCAGCAGCCAAGATTCTGGTAGCGGGAGGGCCACCAGCACAGATACGCAGTATTTT. This translates into CASSQDSGSGRATSTDTQYF. This chain joins TRBV4-2 and TRBJ2-3; 11 nucleotides agree with TRBD2. V dropped 0 bases and J dropped 0; count of bases not matched to a gene: 11. The CDR3 is 20 residues long. CDR1 is LGHNA and CDR2 is YNFKEQ in the germline V gene.

This clone came up a few times. This chain joins TRBV12-5 and TRBJ2-5, with 8 bases lining up with TRBD2. The CDR3 is 16 residues long. J lost 0 bases, V lost 1 base, and 4 bases had no gene match. Looked up from germline, CDR1 is LGHNT and CDR2 is FRNRAP. CDR3 sequence (DNA): TGTGCTAGTGGTTTGGGACTAGCGCTACACCAAGAGACCCAGTACTTC. This gives the protein CASGLGLALHQETQYF.

The chain is built from TRBV18 and TRBJ2-3; D ambiguous. The CDR3 contains 11 residues. The germline V gene has CDR1 KGHSH and CDR2 LQKENI. V was pared by 10 bases and J by 6 bases, with 11 bases between. CDR3 residues: CATGRTDTQYF. In DNA, the CDR3 is TGTGCCACAGGTAGGACGGATACGCAGTATTTT.

This clone was counted once. The chain links TRBV13 to TRBJ2-7; D gene ambiguous. The germline gives CDR1 PRHDT, CDR2 FYEKMQ (reference sequence). The ends were cut back, 3 bases at V and 2 bases at J, with 11 bases in the middle. CDR3 length: 14 residues. CDR3 sequence: CASSFWLRTYEQYF. The CDR3 region has the DNA TGTGCCAGCAGCTTTTGGCTGAGGACCTACGAGCAGTACTTC.

The rearrangement uses TRBV4-1 and TRBJ2-2, with D unclear. The CDR3 sequence is 18 residues long. V gave up 1 base and J gave up 0 bases, with 15 bases separating them. In germline, CDR1 is MGHRA, CDR2 YSYEKL. The CDR3, as DNA: TGCGCCAGCAGCCAAGTACCCGGAGTACACACGAACACCGGGGAGCTGTTTTTT. This gives the protein CASSQVPGVHTNTGELFF.

The CDR3 DNA follows: TGCGCCAGCAGCCCAGTGGGATCTTACACTGAAGCTTTCTTT. This gives the protein CASSPVGSYTEAFF. The chain combines TRBV5-1 with TRBJ1-1; D gene uncertain. V was trimmed by 4 bases and J by 3 bases, leaving 13 bases between them. Germline CDR1 and CDR2: SGHRS and YFSETQ. This CDR3 has 14 residues. The full variable domain, its missing parts supplied by reference TRBV5-1 and TRBJ1-1, is KAGVTQTPRYLIKTRGQQVTLSCSPISGHRSVSWYQQTPGQGLQFLFEYFSETQRNKGNFPGRFSGRQFSNSRSEMNVSTLELGDSALYLCASSPVGSYTEAFFGQGTRLTVV.

The chain combines TRBV2 with TRBJ2-3, with no clear D. Looked up from germline, CDR1 is SNHLY and CDR2 is FYNNEI. Trimming pared 3 bases from V and 2 bases from J, leaving 9 bases between. This CDR3 has 14 residues. CDR3 residues: CASSDGLITDTQYF. The CDR3 DNA follows: TGTGCCAGCAGTGATGGGCTAATCACAGATACGCAGTATTTT.

This clone was seen once. The chain employs TRBV7-1 and TRBJ1-2, with D unresolved. TRBV7-1 is marked as an open reading frame, function uncertain. Trimming removed 5 bases from V and 4 bases from J, with 17 bases in between. The CDR3 spans 15 residues. CDR3 protein: CASSRDSHETYGYTF. The CDR3 DNA is TGTGCCAGCAGCAGAGACTCTCACGAGACCTATGGCTACACCTTC.

The V and J genes are TRBV19 and TRBJ1-2; D gene uncertain. The CDR3 length is 16 residues. V was pared by 6 bases and J by 1 base, with 18 bases between. Germline CDR1 reads LNHDA; CDR2 reads SQIVND (reference sequence). The CDR3 spells CASSNQRRPFNYGYTF. The CDR3 bases are TGTGCCAGTAGCAATCAGAGACGGCCATTTAACTATGGCTACACCTTC.

The CDR3 region is CATSRDVGEQYF. Written as DNA, the CDR3 is TGTGCCACCAGCAGAGATGTGGGCGAGCAGTACTTC. The chain combines TRBV15 with TRBJ2-7; D ambiguous. Trimming stripped 0 bases from V and 6 bases from J, with 6 bases between. From germline, CDR1 is LNHNV and CDR2 YYDKDF (reference sequence). The CDR3 extends over 12 amino acids.

The gene calls are TRBV5-4 and TRBJ2-4; D perhaps matches TRBD2 (6 bases). Germline lookup yields CDR1 SGHNT and CDR2 YYREEE (reference sequence). V was cut by 0 bases and J by 6 bases, with 16 bases left in between. This CDR3 is 16 amino acids long. CDR3 amino acids: CASSLAGGGKGNIQYF. The CDR3 nucleotides are TGTGCCAGCAGCTTGGCCGGCGGAGGGAAAGGAAACATTCAGTACTTC.